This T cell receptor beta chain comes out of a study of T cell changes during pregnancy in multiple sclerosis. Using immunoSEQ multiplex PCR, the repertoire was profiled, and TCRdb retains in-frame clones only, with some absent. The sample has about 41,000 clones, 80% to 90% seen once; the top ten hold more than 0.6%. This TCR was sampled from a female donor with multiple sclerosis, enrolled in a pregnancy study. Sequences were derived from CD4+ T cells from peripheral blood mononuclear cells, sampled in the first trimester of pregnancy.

This CDR3 is CATSTTGDYNSPLHF. Here the CDR3 DNA reads TGTGCCACCAGCACGACAGGGGACTATAATTCACCCCTCCACTTT. This rearrangement joins TRBV15 to TRBJ1-6, with TRBD1 matching 8 bases. This CDR3 contains 15 residues. The V gene's germline CDR1 is LNHNV and CDR2 YYDKDF (reference sequence). V lost 4 bases and J lost 3; bases outside the gene matches: 2.